Following are 8 T cell receptor beta chains from one sample sequenced in a study of cytomegalovirus exposure and HLA in healthy donors. Primers included in the PCR were 60 Vbeta and 13 Jbeta primers. Using immunoSEQ multiplex PCR, the repertoire was profiled, and TCRdb retains in-frame clones only, with some absent. This table has roughly 250,000 clones, approximately 84% appearing once. Sequenced: PBMCs. The source of these receptors is a woman between 40 and 50 years old in good health and CMV-seropositive.

This chain connects TRBV6-5 to TRBJ1-6; D is perhaps TRBD1 (5 bases). CDR1 MNHEY and CDR2 SVGAGI come from the germline V gene. V was shortened by 3 bases and J by 0 bases, with 9 bases between the two germline ends. The CDR3 is 16 residues long. CDR3 residues: CASSYRTSSYNSPLHF. As DNA, the CDR3 is TGTGCCAGCAGTTATAGGACAAGCTCCTATAATTCACCCCTCCACTTT.

This chain links TRBV4-1 with TRBJ1-1; D is undetermined. Between the trimmed V and J ends, which lost 1 base and 6 bases, there was a span of 9 bases. Germline V gene sequence: CDR1 MGHRA, CDR2 YSYEKL. The CDR3 totals 13 residues. For the CDR3, the DNA is TGCGCCAGCAGCCAAGGCGATGAGGCTGAAGCTTTCTTT. It codes for CASSQGDEAEAFF.

This chain connects TRBV28 to TRBJ1-5, with D tentatively TRBD1 (5 bases). The CDR3 runs to 14 residues. CDR1 MDHEN and CDR2 SYDVKM come from the germline V gene. The ends were cut back, 6 bases at V and 11 bases at J, with 20 bases in the middle. CDR3 nucleotide sequence: TGTGCCAGCAGGACCGAGGGGAGGGGAGGGACCCAGCATTTT. Its protein product is CASRTEGRGGTQHF.

This chain connects TRBV6-1 to TRBJ2-1; tentatively, D is TRBD2 (6 bases). From germline, CDR1 is MNHNS and CDR2 SASEGT. Trimming removed 0 bases at V and 5 bases at J, with 17 bases between. The CDR3 totals 17 residues. CDR3 in DNA: TGTGCCAGCAGTGAAGCCGCTTCGGCGGGATCCGACAATGAGCAGTTCTTC. This sequence encodes CASSEAASAGSDNEQFF.

The genes are TRBV11-3 and TRBJ2-1, with a possible D match to TRBD2 (8 bases). Germline lookup yields CDR1 SGHNT and CDR2 YENEEA. The CDR3 sequence is 16 residues long. Trimming pared 5 bases from V and 4 bases from J, leaving 18 bases between. The CDR3 is CASSLPGGGVYNEQFF. CDR3 DNA sequence: TGTGCCAGCAGCCTCCCGGGAGGGGGCGTATACAATGAGCAGTTCTTC.

J is TRBJ2-5 and V is TRBV4-3, with 8 nucleotides matching TRBD1. The CDR3 covers 13 residues. V lost 3 bases, J lost 4 bases, and 1 base stayed unmatched. Germline V gene data show CDR1 as LGHNA and CDR2 as YSLEER. CDR3 sequence: CASSQGTGETQYF. CDR3 coding DNA: TGCGCCAGCAGCCAGGGGACAGGAGAGACCCAGTACTTC.

The J gene is TRBJ1-1, the V gene TRBV5-1; 7 bases map to TRBD1. The germline V gene encodes CDR1 SGHRS and CDR2 YFSETQ. CDR3 length: 16 amino acids. V shed 0 bases and J 6 bases; nucleotides not matched to a gene: 11. CDR3 sequence (DNA): TGCGCCAGCAGCTTGGTAACCGAGACAGGGAGCCCTGAAGCTTTCTTT. Residues: CASSLVTETGSPEAFF. The full variable domain, rest sourced from reference TRBV5-1 and TRBJ1-1, is KAGVTQTPRYLIKTRGQQVTLSCSPISGHRSVSWYQQTPGQGLQFLFEYFSETQRNKGNFPGRFSGRQFSNSRSEMNVSTLELGDSALYLCASSLVTETGSPEAFFGQGTRLTVV.

The chain combines TRBV7-2 with TRBJ1-1, with D hard to call. The CDR3 consists of 15 residues. CDR1 and CDR2 from the germline V gene are SGHTA and FQGNSA. V was trimmed by 4 bases and J by 4 bases, leaving 16 bases between them. CDR3 protein: CASSSPVVEGTEAFF. Written as DNA, the CDR3 is TGTGCCAGCAGCTCACCGGTGGTAGAGGGCACTGAAGCTTTCTTT.